The 5 T cell receptor beta chains reported below all come from one sample, sequenced in a study of Ad26.COV2.S vaccination and SARS-CoV-2 variants. Treatment indicated: over 15 received Ad26.COV2.S at low or high dose, single or two shots; 5 received placebo; per-sample allocation not given. Day 63 following the first vaccine or placebo injection was when the samples were taken. Sequenced by immunoSEQ multiplex PCR; TCRdb stores in-frame clones only, minus some. The sample yields hundreds of thousands of clones, approximately 86% seen once. The sequencing used peripheral blood, collected in a trial of Ad26.COV2.S vaccine versus placebo. These receptors came from a person between 18 and 65 years old who received the Ad26.COV2.S COVID-19 vaccine or a placebo.

The V gene is TRBV5-4, the J gene TRBJ2-1; D perhaps matches TRBD2 (5 bases). The V end was cut by 3 bases, the J end by 6 bases, with 16 bases between. The CDR3 sequence is 15 residues long. Germline CDR1 and CDR2: SGHNT and YYREEE (reference sequence). The CDR3 DNA follows: TGTGCCAGCAGCTGGACTGGGCCTAGTGGCAATGAGCAGTTCTTC. Translating gives CASSWTGPSGNEQFF.

The V gene is TRBV2, the J gene TRBJ2-5, with D perhaps matching TRBD2 (5 bases). In germline, CDR1 is SNHLY, CDR2 FYNNEI. This CDR3 is 11 amino acids long. The V gene lost 6 bases and the J gene lost 3 bases, with 5 bases spanning the gap. The CDR3 nucleotides are TGTGCCAGCAGGGGAGAAGAGACCCAGTACTTC. As protein: CASRGEETQYF.

This chain connects TRBV7-2 to TRBJ2-2; perhaps TRBD1 as D (5 bases). V dropped 5 bases and J dropped 3 bases, with 10 bases sitting between them. CDR1 is SGHTA, CDR2 FQGNSA, per germline. The CDR3 length is 14 residues. The CDR3 protein is CASSLRTHTGELFF. The CDR3 DNA reads as TGTGCCAGCAGCCTACGGACACACACCGGGGAGCTGTTTTTT.

This clone has a handful of counts. The chain combines TRBV6-2 or TRBV6-3 with TRBJ1-4, with D tentatively TRBD1 (5 bases). Germline lookup yields CDR1 MNHEY and CDR2 SVGEGT. CDR3 length: 17 residues. V was clipped by 2 bases and J by 1 base, with 14 bases between them. CDR3 amino acids: CASSYATSRETNEKLFF. In nucleotides, the CDR3 is TGTGCCAGCAGTTACGCGACATCCAGGGAAACTAATGAAAAACTGTTTTTT.

The chain has TRBV4-2 and TRBJ2-3; D ambiguous. V was pared by 0 bases and J by 2 bases, with 15 bases between. Looked up from germline, CDR1 is LGHNA and CDR2 is YNFKEQ. The CDR3 has 17 amino acids. This chain's CDR3 is CASSQEGPQSPTDTQYF. The CDR3 DNA reads as TGTGCCAGCAGCCAAGAGGGCCCCCAGTCGCCCACAGATACGCAGTATTTT.